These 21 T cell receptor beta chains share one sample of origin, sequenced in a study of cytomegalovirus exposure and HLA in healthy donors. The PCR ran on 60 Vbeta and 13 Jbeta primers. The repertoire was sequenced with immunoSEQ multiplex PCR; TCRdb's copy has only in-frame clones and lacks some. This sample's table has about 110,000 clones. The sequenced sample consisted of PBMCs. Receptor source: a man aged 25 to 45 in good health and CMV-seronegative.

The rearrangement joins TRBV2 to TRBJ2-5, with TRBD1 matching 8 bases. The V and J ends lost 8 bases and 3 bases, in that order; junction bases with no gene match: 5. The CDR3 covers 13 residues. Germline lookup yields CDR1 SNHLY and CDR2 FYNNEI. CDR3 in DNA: TGTGCCAGCCATCCGGACAGGGAAGAGACCCAGTACTTC. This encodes CASHPDREETQYF.

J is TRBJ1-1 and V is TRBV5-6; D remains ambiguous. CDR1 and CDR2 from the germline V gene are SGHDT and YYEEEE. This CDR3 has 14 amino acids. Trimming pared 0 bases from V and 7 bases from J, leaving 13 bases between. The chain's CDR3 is CASSLDRIAREAFF. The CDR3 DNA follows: TGTGCCAGCAGCTTGGATAGGATAGCTCGTGAAGCTTTCTTT.

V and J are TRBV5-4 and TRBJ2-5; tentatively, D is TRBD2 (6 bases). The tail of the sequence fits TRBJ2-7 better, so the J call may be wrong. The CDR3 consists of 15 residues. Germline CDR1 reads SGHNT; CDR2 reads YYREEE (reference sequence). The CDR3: CASRDSGTSPSEQYF. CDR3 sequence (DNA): TGTGCCAGCAGGGATTCCGGGACTTCACCCTCCGAGCAGTACTTC.

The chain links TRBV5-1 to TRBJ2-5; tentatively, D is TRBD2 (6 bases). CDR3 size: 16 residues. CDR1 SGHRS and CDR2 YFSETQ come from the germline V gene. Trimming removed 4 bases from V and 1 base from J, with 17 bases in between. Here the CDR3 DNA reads TGCGCCAGCAGCCCGGGAGAGTGGTGGGGCCAAGAGACCCAGTACTTC. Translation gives CASSPGEWWGQETQYF.

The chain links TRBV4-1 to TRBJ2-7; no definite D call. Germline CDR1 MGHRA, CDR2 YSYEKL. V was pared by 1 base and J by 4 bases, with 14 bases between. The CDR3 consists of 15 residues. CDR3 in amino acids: CASSQAVLGEYEQYF. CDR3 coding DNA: TGCGCCAGCAGCCAAGCGGTACTTGGAGAATACGAGCAGTACTTC.

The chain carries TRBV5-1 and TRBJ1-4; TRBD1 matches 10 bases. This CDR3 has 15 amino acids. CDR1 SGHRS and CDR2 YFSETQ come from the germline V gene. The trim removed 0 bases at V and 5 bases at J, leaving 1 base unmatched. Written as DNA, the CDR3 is TGCGCCAGCAGCTTGGTGGGACAGGGGAATGAAAAACTGTTTTTT. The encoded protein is CASSLVGQGNEKLFF.

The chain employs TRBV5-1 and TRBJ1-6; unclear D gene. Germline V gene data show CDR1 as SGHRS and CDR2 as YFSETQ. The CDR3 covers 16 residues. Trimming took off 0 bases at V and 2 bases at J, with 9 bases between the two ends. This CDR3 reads CASSLGSAAYNSPLHF. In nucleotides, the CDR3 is TGCGCCAGCAGCTTGGGGTCGGCGGCCTATAATTCACCCCTCCACTTT.

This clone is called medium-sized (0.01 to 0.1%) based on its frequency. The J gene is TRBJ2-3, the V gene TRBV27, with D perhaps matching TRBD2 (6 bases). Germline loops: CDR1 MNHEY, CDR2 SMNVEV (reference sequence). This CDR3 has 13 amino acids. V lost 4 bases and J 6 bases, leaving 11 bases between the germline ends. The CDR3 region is CASSYPGRDTQYF. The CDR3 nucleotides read TGTGCCAGCAGTTACCCAGGGAGGGATACGCAGTATTTT.

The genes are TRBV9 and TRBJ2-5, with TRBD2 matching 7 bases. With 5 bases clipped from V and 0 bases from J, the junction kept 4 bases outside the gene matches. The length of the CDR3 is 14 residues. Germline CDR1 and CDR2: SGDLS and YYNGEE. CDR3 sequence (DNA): TGTGCCAGCAGTCGGCGGGGGAACCAAGAGACCCAGTACTTC. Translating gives CASSRRGNQETQYF.

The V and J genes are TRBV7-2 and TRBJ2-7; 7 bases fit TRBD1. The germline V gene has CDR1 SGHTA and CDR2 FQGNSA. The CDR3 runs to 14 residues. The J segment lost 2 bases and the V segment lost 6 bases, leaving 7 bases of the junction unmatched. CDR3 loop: CASRPGQPTYEQYF. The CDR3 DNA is TGTGCCAGCAGACCGGGACAGCCCACCTACGAGCAGTACTTC.

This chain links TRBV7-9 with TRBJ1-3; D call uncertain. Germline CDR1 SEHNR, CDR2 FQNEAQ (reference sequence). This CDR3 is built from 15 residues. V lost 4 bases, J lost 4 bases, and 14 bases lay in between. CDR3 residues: CASSSLSAGGNTIYF. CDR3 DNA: TGTGCCAGCAGCTCCTTATCCGCCGGGGGAAACACCATATATTTT.

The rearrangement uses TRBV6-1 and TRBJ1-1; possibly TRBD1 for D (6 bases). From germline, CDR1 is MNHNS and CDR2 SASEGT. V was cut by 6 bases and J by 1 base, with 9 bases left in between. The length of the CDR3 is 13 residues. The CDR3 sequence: CASSRDTNTEAFF. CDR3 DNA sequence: TGTGCCAGCAGCAGGGACACGAACACTGAAGCTTTCTTT.

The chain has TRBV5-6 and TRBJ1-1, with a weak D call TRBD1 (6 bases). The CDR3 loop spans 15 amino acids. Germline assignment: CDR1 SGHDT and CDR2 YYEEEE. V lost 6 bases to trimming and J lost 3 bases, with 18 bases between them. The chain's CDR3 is CASTKLRGRDTEAFF. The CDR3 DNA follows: TGTGCCAGCACCAAGCTGCGGGGGCGGGACACTGAAGCTTTCTTT.

The CDR3 spells CASSASWTGQMNTEAFF. For the CDR3, the DNA is TGCGCCAGCAGTGCAAGTTGGACGGGACAAATGAACACTGAAGCTTTCTTT. The chain has TRBV10-1 and TRBJ1-1; TRBD1 might be the D (6 bases). V gave up 4 bases and J gave up 0 bases, with 18 bases separating them. Germline V lookup: CDR1 WNHNN, CDR2 SYGVQD (reference sequence). CDR3 length: 17 residues.

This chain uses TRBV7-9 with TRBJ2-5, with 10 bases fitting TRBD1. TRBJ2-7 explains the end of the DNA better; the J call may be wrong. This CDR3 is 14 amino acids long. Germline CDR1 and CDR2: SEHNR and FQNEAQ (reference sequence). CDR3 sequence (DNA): TGTGCCAGCAGCCCGGGACAGGGGCCCTACGAGCAGTACTTC. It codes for CASSPGQGPYEQYF.

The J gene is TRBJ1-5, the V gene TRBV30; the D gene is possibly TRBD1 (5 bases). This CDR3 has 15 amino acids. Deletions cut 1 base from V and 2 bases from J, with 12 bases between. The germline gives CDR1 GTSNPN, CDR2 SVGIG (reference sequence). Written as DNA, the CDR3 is TGTGCCTGGAGTGCGGAGGGGTATGGCAATCAGCCCCAGCATTTT. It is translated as CAWSAEGYGNQPQHF.

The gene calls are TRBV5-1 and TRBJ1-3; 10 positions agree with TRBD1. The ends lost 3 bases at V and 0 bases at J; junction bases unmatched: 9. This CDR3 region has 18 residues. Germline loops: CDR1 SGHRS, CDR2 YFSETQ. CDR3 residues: CASSSSPGTGVSGNTIYF. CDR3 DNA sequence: TGCGCCAGCAGCTCCTCCCCCGGGACAGGGGTCTCTGGAAACACCATATATTTT.

CDR3 loop: CASSDRRADTQYF. CDR3 nucleotides: TGTGCCAGCAGTGACCGGAGGGCAGATACGCAGTATTTT. This chain joins TRBV2 and TRBJ2-3; maybe TRBD2 (6 bases). The CDR3 runs to 13 residues. Germline V gives CDR1 SNHLY, CDR2 FYNNEI. The ends were cut back, 3 bases at V and 4 bases at J, with 8 bases in the middle.

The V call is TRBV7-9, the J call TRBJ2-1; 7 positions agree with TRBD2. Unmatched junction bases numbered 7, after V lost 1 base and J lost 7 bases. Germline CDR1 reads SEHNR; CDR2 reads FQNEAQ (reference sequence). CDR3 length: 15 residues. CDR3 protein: CASSLGDSRGNEQFF. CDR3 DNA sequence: TGTGCCAGCAGCTTAGGGGACTCGCGGGGGAATGAGCAGTTCTTC.

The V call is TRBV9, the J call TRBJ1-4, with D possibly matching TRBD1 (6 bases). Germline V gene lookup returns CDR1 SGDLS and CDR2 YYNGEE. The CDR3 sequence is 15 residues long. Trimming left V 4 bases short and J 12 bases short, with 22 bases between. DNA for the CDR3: TGTGCCAGCAGCCCAACCCCGACAGGCCTGGAAGAACTGTTTTTT. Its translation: CASSPTPTGLEELFF. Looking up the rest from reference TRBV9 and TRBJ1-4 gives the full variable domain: DSGVTQTPKHLITATGQRVTLRCSPRSGDLSVYWYQQSLDQGLQFLIQYYNGEERAKGNILERFSAQQFPDLHSELNLSSLELGDSALYFCASSPTPTGLEELFFGSGTQLSVL.

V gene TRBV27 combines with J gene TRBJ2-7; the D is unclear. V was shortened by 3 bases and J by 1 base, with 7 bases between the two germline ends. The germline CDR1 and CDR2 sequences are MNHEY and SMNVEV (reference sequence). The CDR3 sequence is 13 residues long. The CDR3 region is CASSFSVSYEQYF. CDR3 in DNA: TGTGCCAGCAGTTTCTCCGTATCCTACGAGCAGTACTTC.